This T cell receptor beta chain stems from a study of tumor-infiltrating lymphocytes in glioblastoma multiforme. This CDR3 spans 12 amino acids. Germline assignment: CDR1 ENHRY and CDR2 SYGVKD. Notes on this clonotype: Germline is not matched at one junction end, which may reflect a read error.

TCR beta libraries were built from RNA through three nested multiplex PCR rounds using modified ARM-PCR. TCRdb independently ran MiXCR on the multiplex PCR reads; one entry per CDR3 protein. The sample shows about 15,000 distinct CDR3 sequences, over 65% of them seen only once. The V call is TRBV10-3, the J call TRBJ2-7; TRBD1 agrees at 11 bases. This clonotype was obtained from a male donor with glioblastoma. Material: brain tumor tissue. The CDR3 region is CAISKSGQGEYF. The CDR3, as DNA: TGTGCCATCAGTAAGTCGGGACAGGGGGAGTACTTC.